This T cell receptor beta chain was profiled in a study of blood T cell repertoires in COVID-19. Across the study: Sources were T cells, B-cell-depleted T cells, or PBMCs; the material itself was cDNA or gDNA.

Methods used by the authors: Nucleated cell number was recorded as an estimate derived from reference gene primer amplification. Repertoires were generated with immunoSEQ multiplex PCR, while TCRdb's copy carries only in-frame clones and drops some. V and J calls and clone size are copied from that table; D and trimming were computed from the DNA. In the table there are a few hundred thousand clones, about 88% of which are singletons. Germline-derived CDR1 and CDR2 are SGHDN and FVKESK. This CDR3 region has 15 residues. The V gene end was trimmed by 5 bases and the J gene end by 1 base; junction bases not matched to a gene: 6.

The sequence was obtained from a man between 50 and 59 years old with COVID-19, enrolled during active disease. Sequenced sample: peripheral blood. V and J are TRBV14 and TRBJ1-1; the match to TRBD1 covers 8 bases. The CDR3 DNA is TGTGCCAGCAGCTTACGGACAGGGCGGAACACTGAAGCTTTCTTT. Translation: CASSLRTGRNTEAFF.